Included here is one T cell receptor (beta chain) sequence, with context. Its specificity is not known. V lost 6 bases, J lost 4 bases, and 4 bases stayed unmatched. The CDR3 covers 13 residues. From germline, CDR1 is DFQATT and CDR2 SNEGSKA (reference sequence). An Oncomine TCR Beta short-read assay was used to sequence the DNA from cultured CD4+ T cells. The authors extracted genomic DNA from cultured CD4+ T cells. TCRdb re-called the PCR reads with MiXCR, one entry per CDR3 protein. The sample has about 22,000 distinct CDR3 sequences; about 35% are singletons. The record originates from a study of vaccination and CD4 T cells after COVID-19. Time point defined: late sampling 161 to 241 days after vaccination in three convalescent patients. Treatment denoted: approximately nine-day PBMC culture with coronavirus spike peptide pools or control peptides (ViraFEST assay). Study results and limitations: In convalescent patients, a median roughly 86% of post-vaccine SARS-CoV-2-reactive clones appeared only after vaccination.

The source was CD4+ T cells from blood, cultured in vitro, collected about 7 months after SARS-CoV-2 vaccination. The chain combines TRBV20-1 with TRBJ1-1; 11 bases align to TRBD1. This clonotype originated in a human donor who had recovered from COVID-19. The CDR3 here is CSALGTGGTEAFF. The DNA for the CDR3 is TGCAGTGCCTTAGGGACAGGGGGCACTGAAGCTTTCTTT.